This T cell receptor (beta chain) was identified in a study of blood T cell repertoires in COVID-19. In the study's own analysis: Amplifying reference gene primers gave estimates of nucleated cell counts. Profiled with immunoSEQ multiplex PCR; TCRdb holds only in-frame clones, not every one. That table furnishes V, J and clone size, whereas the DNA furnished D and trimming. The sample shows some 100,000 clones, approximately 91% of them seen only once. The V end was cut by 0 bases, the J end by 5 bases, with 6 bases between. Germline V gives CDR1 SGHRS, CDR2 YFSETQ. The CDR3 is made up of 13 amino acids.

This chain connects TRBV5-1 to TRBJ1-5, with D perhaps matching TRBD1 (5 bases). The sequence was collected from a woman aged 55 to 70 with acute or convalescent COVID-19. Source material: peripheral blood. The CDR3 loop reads CASSLDRYQPQHF. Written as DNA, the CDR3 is TGCGCCAGCAGCTTGGACAGGTATCAGCCCCAGCATTTT.